The entry that follows covers one TCR beta chain sequence. The sample originates from a study of cytomegalovirus exposure and HLA in healthy donors. PCR involved 60 Vbeta and 13 Jbeta primers. Clones were sequenced by immunoSEQ multiplex PCR, and TCRdb holds only the in-frame ones, with some missing. The sample yields 130,000 or so clones, around 80% seen once. The sequence was collected from a female donor in good health and CMV-seropositive. Sequenced: PBMCs.

In nucleotides, the CDR3 is TGTGCCACCAGCAGAGACCTAGCGGGATACTACAATGAGCAGTTCTTC. It translates to CATSRDLAGYYNEQFF. The V gene is TRBV15, the J gene TRBJ2-1; 9 nucleotides align to TRBD2. The CDR3 spans 16 residues. Germline V gene data show CDR1 as LNHNV and CDR2 as YYDKDF (reference sequence). The junction had 3 bases not matched to a gene; V was cut back by 0 bases and J by 3 bases.